This T cell receptor (beta chain) was captured in a study of human T cells and chemical hapten exposure. As for the study in general: Small discrepancies in pooled library volume mainly accounted for the varying TCR yields per sample. Study results and limitations: Sensitizing with DPC caused no change in TCRs above 1 in 1000 frequency.

Original data processing: Samples contained a median of 95,638 TCRs, with a range of roughly 20,000 to 690,600. One entry per CDR3 protein results from TCRdb running MiXCR on the RACE reads. These V and J calls rely on TCRdb rather than the paper's analysis. The top ten clones hold just over 2.5% of a sample with more than 300,000 distinct CDR3 sequences, approximately 5.1% of them seen once. Stated time point: pre-sensitization, week 0. This sample's treatment: therapeutic diphenylcyclopropenone sensitization with weekly scalp DPC. Per germline, CDR1 MDHEN and CDR2 SYDVKM. The CDR3 runs to 14 residues. V was clipped by 5 bases and J by 4 bases, with 15 bases between them. Ten or more counts support this clonotype. The antigen is not known.

This receptor was identified in a woman between 50 and 59 years old with alopecia areata. Some clones in this sample may be carry-over from other donors' samples. The sequencing here drew on whole blood, taken in connection with sensitization to the hapten diphenylcyclopropenone (DPC). This rearrangement joins TRBV28 to TRBJ2-7; unclear D gene. CDR3 bases: TGTGCCAGCAGTCTCCCGGACCGGTTTTACGAGCAGTACTTC. It codes for CASSLPDRFYEQYF.